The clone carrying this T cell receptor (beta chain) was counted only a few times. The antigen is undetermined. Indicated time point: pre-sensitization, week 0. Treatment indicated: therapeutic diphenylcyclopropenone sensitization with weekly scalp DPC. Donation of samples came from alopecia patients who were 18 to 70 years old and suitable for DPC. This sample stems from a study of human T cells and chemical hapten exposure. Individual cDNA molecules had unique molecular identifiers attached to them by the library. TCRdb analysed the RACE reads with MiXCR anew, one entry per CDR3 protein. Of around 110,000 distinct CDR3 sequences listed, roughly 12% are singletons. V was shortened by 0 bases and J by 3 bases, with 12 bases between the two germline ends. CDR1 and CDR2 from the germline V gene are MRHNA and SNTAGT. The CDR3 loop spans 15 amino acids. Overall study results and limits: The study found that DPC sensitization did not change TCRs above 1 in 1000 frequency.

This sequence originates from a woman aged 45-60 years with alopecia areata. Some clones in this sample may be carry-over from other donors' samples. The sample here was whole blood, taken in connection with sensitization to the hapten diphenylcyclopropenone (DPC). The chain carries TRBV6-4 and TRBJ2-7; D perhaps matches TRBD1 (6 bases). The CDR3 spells CASSDSRQGFYEQYF. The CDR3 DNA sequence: TGTGCCAGCAGTGACTCGAGGCAGGGGTTCTACGAGCAGTACTTC.